What follows are 20 T cell receptor beta chains derived from one specimen sequenced in a study of blood T cell repertoires in COVID-19. Measured with immunoSEQ multiplex PCR; TCRdb has only the in-frame clones, and not every one. In the table there are roughly 300,000 clones, approximately 88% of which are singletons. Sequenced material: peripheral blood. The origin of the receptors is a man between 18 and 29 years old with active or convalescent COVID-19.

J is TRBJ2-5 and V is TRBV15, with D perhaps TRBD1 (5 bases). The CDR3 loop spans 15 amino acids. Germline CDR1 reads LNHNV; CDR2 reads YYDKDF (reference sequence). The V end was cut by 0 bases, the J end by 8 bases, with 16 bases between. DNA of the CDR3: TGTGCCACCAGCAGAGATGCGCTACTAAGGGGAACCCAGTACTTC. It codes for CATSRDALLRGTQYF. Variable domain in full (rest from reference TRBV15 and TRBJ2-5): DAMVIQNPRYQVTQFGKPVTLSCSQTLNHNVMYWYQQKSSQAPKLLFHYYDKDFNNEADTPDNFQSRRPNTSFCFLDIRSPGLGDTAMYLCATSRDALLRGTQYFGPGTRLLVL.

V and J are TRBV19 and TRBJ1-1; 9 nucleotides line up with TRBD1. Trimming removed 8 bases from V and 7 bases from J; junction bases left unmatched: 8. The CDR3 loop spans 13 amino acids. The V gene's germline CDR1 is LNHDA and CDR2 SQIVND (reference sequence). The CDR3 spells CASQTGGVNEAFF. For the CDR3, the DNA is TGTGCCAGTCAAACAGGGGGCGTAAATGAAGCTTTCTTT. The variable domain in full, with the rest retrieved from reference TRBV19 and TRBJ1-1, is DGGITQSPKYLFRKEGQNVTLSCEQNLNHDAMYWYRQDPGQGLRLIYYSQIVNDFQKGDIAEGYSVSREKKESFPLTVTSAQKNPTAFYLCASQTGGVNEAFFGQGTRLTVV.

In nucleotides, the CDR3 is TGTGCCACCAGCAGCCGACAGGGGGCGTCCGAGCAGTACTTC. Translation gives CATSSRQGASEQYF. J is TRBJ2-7 and V is TRBV15; TRBD1 matches 10 bases. Looked up from germline, CDR1 is LNHNV and CDR2 is YYDKDF (reference sequence). V gave up 3 bases and J gave up 6 bases; unmatched junction bases: 5. The CDR3 is made up of 14 amino acids.

This clone was detected only once. The CDR3, as DNA: TGTGCCAGCAGCGTAGCCGGGAGTAACTACGAGCAGTACTTC. It codes for CASSVAGSNYEQYF. The rearrangement joins TRBV9 to TRBJ2-7; possible D gene TRBD2, 6 bases. V lost 0 bases and J 3 bases, leaving 10 bases between the germline ends. CDR1 is SGDLS, CDR2 YYNGEE, per germline. The CDR3 runs 14 residues. Full variable domain (remainder filled in from reference TRBV9 and TRBJ2-7): DSGVTQTPKHLITATGQRVTLRCSPRSGDLSVYWYQQSLDQGLQFLIQYYNGEERAKGNILERFSAQQFPDLHSELNLSSLELGDSALYFCASSVAGSNYEQYFGPGTRLTVT.

Here the CDR3 DNA reads TGTGCCAGCAAGACCCGGGGGGGGACTGAAGCTTTCTTT. This sequence encodes CASKTRGGTEAFF. The chain employs TRBV6-5 and TRBJ1-1; perhaps TRBD1 as D (5 bases). V lost 7 bases to trimming and J lost 5 bases, with 14 bases between them. This CDR3 is built from 13 residues. The germline V gene encodes CDR1 MNHEY and CDR2 SVGAGI.

The chain links TRBV2 to TRBJ1-6, with TRBD1 identical over 10 bases. In germline, CDR1 is SNHLY, CDR2 FYNNEI. The trim removed 2 bases at V and 6 bases at J, leaving 4 bases unmatched. This CDR3 has 16 amino acids. CDR3: CASSERGTGVNSPLHF. In nucleotides, the CDR3 is TGTGCCAGCAGTGAACGGGGGACAGGGGTTAATTCACCCCTCCACTTT.

In the case of this clone: Other DNA sequences within the sample encode an identical CDR3. This CDR3 reads CASSEGGGYGYTF. CDR3 DNA: TGTGCCAGCAGTGAGGGGGGAGGCTATGGCTACACCTTC. V usage is TRBV2 and J usage is TRBJ1-2; tentative D call: TRBD1 (5 bases). The germline CDR1 and CDR2 sequences are SNHLY and FYNNEI. V gave up 3 bases and J gave up 4 bases, with 9 bases separating them. The CDR3 covers 13 residues.

The chain recombines TRBV5-4 with TRBJ2-3, with 7 bases lining up with TRBD2. The ends lost 1 base at V and 5 bases at J; junction bases unmatched: 1. Germline CDR1 and CDR2: SGHNT and YYREEE (reference sequence). The CDR3 spans 13 residues. For the CDR3, the DNA is TGTGCCAGCAGCTTGTGGGGGGGAGATACGCAGTATTTT. This encodes CASSLWGGDTQYF.

The chain combines TRBV7-9 with TRBJ1-4; maybe TRBD1 (6 bases). The CDR3 consists of 15 residues. V shed 2 bases and J shed 3 bases, with 10 bases lying between them. Germline V gene sequence: CDR1 SEHNR, CDR2 FQNEAQ (reference sequence). In DNA, the CDR3 is TGTGCCAGCAGCTTAACAGGGCCCTCTAATGAAAAACTGTTTTTT. Translation: CASSLTGPSNEKLFF.

The CDR3 reads CASRATAVQETQYF. The CDR3 DNA is TGTGCCAGCAGAGCGACCGCAGTACAAGAGACCCAGTACTTC. The rearrangement joins TRBV28 to TRBJ2-5; D is undetermined. This CDR3 region has 14 residues. Germline V gives CDR1 MDHEN, CDR2 SYDVKM. V gave up 6 bases and J gave up 2 bases, with 13 bases separating them.

The V call is TRBV5-4, the J call TRBJ2-7, with D possibly matching TRBD2 (6 bases). Trimming took 1 base from V and 5 from J, leaving 13 bases between them. The length of the CDR3 is 14 residues. Germline V lookup: CDR1 SGHNT, CDR2 YYREEE (reference sequence). This CDR3 is CASSLWGEIHEQYF. The CDR3 DNA sequence: TGTGCCAGCAGCTTGTGGGGGGAGATCCACGAGCAGTACTTC.

This sequence joins TRBV29-1 and TRBJ2-7, with D possibly matching TRBD1 (6 bases). From germline, CDR1 is SQVTM and CDR2 ANQGSEA. This CDR3 comprises 13 residues. V gave up 8 bases and J gave up 4 bases, with 18 bases separating them. The CDR3 nucleotides read TGCAGCCTGGGGGCAGGGACAACATACGAGCAGTACTTC. Residues: CSLGAGTTYEQYF.

The chain is built from TRBV5-4 and TRBJ1-4; D may be TRBD1 (6 bases). This CDR3 is 14 amino acids long. Trimming took off 2 bases at V and 5 bases at J, with 10 bases between the two ends. Germline CDR1 SGHNT, CDR2 YYREEE (reference sequence). The chain's CDR3 is CASSFRQANEKLFF. DNA for the CDR3: TGTGCCAGCAGCTTCCGACAGGCGAATGAAAAACTGTTTTTT.

The V call is TRBV7-9, the J call TRBJ2-7; D is uncertain. V lost 4 bases, J lost 4 bases, and 14 bases lay in between. Looked up from germline, CDR1 is SEHNR and CDR2 is FQNEAQ (reference sequence). The CDR3 is 14 amino acids. The chain's CDR3 is CASSSTRLRYEQYF. The CDR3 DNA is TGTGCCAGCAGCTCCACAAGACTTCGATACGAGCAGTACTTC.

V is TRBV5-1 and J is TRBJ2-3; 9 bases agree with TRBD2. The CDR3 covers 16 residues. Trimming cost V 0 bases and J 2 bases; bases outside gene matches: 4. Germline assignment: CDR1 SGHRS and CDR2 YFSETQ. DNA of the CDR3: TGCGCCAGCAGCTTGGCCCCTAGCGGGGTCACAGATACGCAGTATTTT. Translating gives CASSLAPSGVTDTQYF.

This chain connects TRBV5-8 to TRBJ2-4; D is possibly TRBD2 (5 bases). V shed 2 bases and J shed 8 bases, with 14 bases lying between them. The CDR3 sequence is 14 residues long. Germline values: CDR1 SGHTS, CDR2 YDEGEE. The DNA for the CDR3 is TGTGCCAGCAGCTTACTGAGGGTTGGGGACATTCAGTACTTC. This sequence encodes CASSLLRVGDIQYF.

The CDR3 protein is CASSVTSTDTQYF. CDR3 bases: TGTGCCAGCAGCGTCACTAGCACAGATACGCAGTATTTT. The chain combines TRBV9 with TRBJ2-3, with no clear D. CDR3 length equals 13 residues. The V end lost 2 bases, the J end lost 0 bases, and 4 bases lay between the germline ends. CDR1 is SGDLS and CDR2 is YYNGEE in the germline V gene.

V usage is TRBV3-1 (or the pseudogene TRBV3-2) and J usage is TRBJ1-6; 7 bases align to TRBD1. CDR3 length equals 16 residues. Germline trimming cut 0 bases from V and 14 bases from J; bases unmatched to any gene: 13. Germline loops: CDR1 LGHDT, CDR2 YNNKEL (reference sequence). The CDR3 sequence is CASSQDRKGAASALHF. The CDR3 DNA follows: TGTGCCAGCAGCCAAGATCGGAAGGGGGCGGCTTCGGCCCTCCACTTT.

This chain links TRBV27 with TRBJ1-1; 8 nucleotides agree with TRBD1. V lost 5 bases, J lost 2 bases, and 7 bases stayed unmatched. This CDR3 spans 15 amino acids. In germline, CDR1 is MNHEY, CDR2 SMNVEV (reference sequence). In DNA form, the CDR3 reads TGTGCCAGCAGTCATACAGGGGGTCTCAACACTGAAGCTTTCTTT. Encoded protein: CASSHTGGLNTEAFF.

The genes are TRBV29-1 and TRBJ2-7; D perhaps matches TRBD2 (5 bases). CDR1 and CDR2 from the germline V gene are SQVTM and ANQGSEA. Trimming shortened V by 4 bases and J by 5 bases, and 12 bases separated the two germline ends. The CDR3 spans 12 residues. The CDR3 region has the DNA TGCAGCGTTGGAGGGTTGTCCGACGAGCAGTACTTC. As protein: CSVGGLSDEQYF.